What follows are 13 T cell receptor beta chains derived from one specimen sequenced in a study of blood T cell repertoires in COVID-19. The table came from immunoSEQ multiplex PCR; TCRdb's copy has only in-frame clones and leaves some out. The sample lists about 250,000 clones, over 75% occurring once. Material: PBMCs or T cells enriched from blood (not recorded which). The receptor set was obtained from a man aged 40-55 years who had recovered from COVID-19.

The J gene is TRBJ1-2, the V gene TRBV5-1, with 7 bases fitting TRBD1. This CDR3 has 13 amino acids. The V gene end was trimmed by 0 bases and the J gene end by 8 bases; junction bases not matched to a gene: 4. The germline gives CDR1 SGHRS, CDR2 YFSETQ. The CDR3 spells CASSLGQGRGYTF. The CDR3 nucleotides are TGCGCCAGCAGCTTGGGACAGGGAAGGGGCTACACCTTC.

This clone was seen a few times. The CDR3 reads CASGLRWQGGIRNSPLHF. The CDR3 DNA sequence: TGTGCTAGTGGTTTGAGGTGGCAGGGGGGAATTCGTAATTCACCCCTCCACTTT. This rearrangement joins TRBV12-5 to TRBJ1-6; TRBD1 aligns across 7 bases. CDR1 and CDR2 from the germline V gene are LGHNT and FRNRAP. This CDR3 is built from 18 residues. The V gene end was trimmed by 2 bases and the J gene end by 6 bases; junction bases not matched to a gene: 13. The full variable domain, completed using reference TRBV12-5 and TRBJ1-6, is DARVTQTPRHKVTEMGQEVTMRCQPILGHNTVFWYRQTMMQGLELLAYFRNRAPLDDSGMPKDRFSAEMPDATLATLKIQPSEPRDSAVYFCASGLRWQGGIRNSPLHFGNGTRLTVT.

This clone was seen a few times. This sequence joins TRBV30 and TRBJ1-6; D remains ambiguous. Per the germline V gene, CDR1 is GTSNPN and CDR2 is SVGIG (reference sequence). CDR3 length equals 11 residues. V shed 3 bases and J shed 8 bases, with 5 bases lying between them. The CDR3 here is CAWSADSPLHF. The CDR3 bases are TGTGCCTGGAGCGCGGATTCACCCCTCCACTTT. Full variable domain (outside the CDR3, taken from reference TRBV30 and TRBJ1-6): SQTIHQWPATLVQPVGSPLSLECTVEGTSNPNLYWYRQAAGRGLQLLFYSVGIGQISSEVPQNLSASRPQDRQFILSSKKLLLSDSGFYLCAWSADSPLHFGNGTRLTVT.

The table lists this clone with a count of one. The V call is TRBV29-1, the J call TRBJ2-7; maybe TRBD1 (6 bases). CDR1 and CDR2 from the germline V gene are SQVTM and ANQGSEA. This CDR3 comprises 13 residues. Trimming took off 5 bases at V and 0 bases at J, with 11 bases between the two ends. The CDR3 sequence: CSVPGQGSYEQYF. CDR3 coding DNA: TGCAGCGTTCCGGGACAAGGCTCCTACGAGCAGTACTTC.

The CDR3 is CASNGLISNQPQHF. As DNA, the CDR3 is TGTGCCAGCAATGGACTGATTAGCAATCAGCCCCAGCATTTT. The chain is built from TRBV6-5 and TRBJ1-5; D is uncertain. The CDR3 sequence is 14 residues long. Germline-derived CDR1 and CDR2 are MNHEY and SVGAGI. V lost 7 bases to trimming and J lost 0 bases, with 10 bases between them.

The chain combines TRBV5-5 with TRBJ1-1; 7 nucleotides align to TRBD1. Germline V gives CDR1 SGHKS, CDR2 YYEKEE (reference sequence). V trimming: 4 bases; J trimming: 10 bases; junction bases outside the gene matches: 16. This CDR3 region has 15 residues. The CDR3 region is CASSHYDDRAVGAFF. The CDR3 DNA reads as TGTGCCAGCAGCCATTACGATGACAGGGCGGTAGGAGCTTTCTTT.

V and J are TRBV7-2 and TRBJ1-1; TRBD1 matches at 9 bases. Germline loops: CDR1 SGHTA, CDR2 FQGNSA. This CDR3 is 16 amino acids long. Germline trimming cut 2 bases from V and 9 bases from J; bases unmatched to any gene: 13. CDR3: CASSLIPGQGNLKAFF. CDR3 DNA: TGTGCCAGCAGCTTAATTCCGGGACAGGGTAATTTAAAAGCTTTCTTT.

This clone has just a few counts. The chain carries TRBV7-2 and TRBJ1-2; D gene unclear. The V end lost 5 bases, the J end lost 2 bases, and 18 bases lay between the germline ends. Looked up from germline, CDR1 is SGHTA and CDR2 is FQGNSA. The CDR3 loop spans 16 amino acids. CDR3: CASSPALGGRNYGYTF. The CDR3 coding sequence is TGTGCCAGCAGCCCCGCATTGGGAGGGAGAAACTATGGCTACACCTTC.

J is TRBJ2-3 and V is TRBV4-1, with 9 bases aligning to TRBD1. This CDR3 spans 16 amino acids. The trim removed 4 bases at V and 3 bases at J, leaving 8 bases unmatched. Germline CDR1 MGHRA, CDR2 YSYEKL. The CDR3 DNA reads as TGCGCCAGCAGCCCCGGGACAGGGTTTAGGACAGATACGCAGTATTTT. Translation: CASSPGTGFRTDTQYF.

This clone has more than one count but fewer than ten. The chain employs TRBV18 and TRBJ2-7; perhaps TRBD2 as D (6 bases). The CDR3 runs to 14 residues. V lost 1 base and J 0 bases, leaving 7 bases between the germline ends. From germline, CDR1 is KGHSH and CDR2 LQKENI. CDR3 amino acids: CASSPLADSYEQYF. In nucleotides, the CDR3 is TGTGCCAGCTCACCACTAGCGGACTCCTACGAGCAGTACTTC.

This clone was seen only once. J is TRBJ2-7 and V is TRBV9, with D possibly being TRBD1 (5 bases). This CDR3 has 15 amino acids. V lost 2 bases, J lost 2 bases, and 14 bases lay in between. Germline values: CDR1 SGDLS, CDR2 YYNGEE. CDR3 loop: CASSVQGQPTYEQYF. The DNA for the CDR3 is TGTGCCAGCAGCGTCCAGGGCCAACCAACCTACGAGCAGTACTTC. The full variable domain, its missing parts supplied by reference TRBV9 and TRBJ2-7, is DSGVTQTPKHLITATGQRVTLRCSPRSGDLSVYWYQQSLDQGLQFLIQYYNGEERAKGNILERFSAQQFPDLHSELNLSSLELGDSALYFCASSVQGQPTYEQYFGPGTRLTVT.

This clone was seen once. The rearrangement uses TRBV27 and TRBJ2-7, with TRBD2 identical over 7 bases. The length of the CDR3 is 13 residues. Unmatched junction bases numbered 8, after V lost 6 bases and J lost 6 bases. Per the germline V gene, CDR1 is MNHEY and CDR2 is SMNVEV (reference sequence). CDR3 nucleotide sequence: TGTGCCAGCAGGGGCGGGAGACGGGGCGAGCAGTACTTC. This gives the protein CASRGGRRGEQYF.

V and J are TRBV16 and TRBJ1-1; 9 nucleotides match TRBD1. Germline-derived CDR1 and CDR2 are KGHSY and FQNENV. Losses at the gene ends were 3 bases for V and 1 base for J; bases not matched to a gene: 9. CDR3 length: 17 amino acids. DNA for the CDR3: TGTGCCAGCAGCCATCGTGGGGACAGGGCGGGGAACACTGAAGCTTTCTTT. Translation: CASSHRGDRAGNTEAFF.